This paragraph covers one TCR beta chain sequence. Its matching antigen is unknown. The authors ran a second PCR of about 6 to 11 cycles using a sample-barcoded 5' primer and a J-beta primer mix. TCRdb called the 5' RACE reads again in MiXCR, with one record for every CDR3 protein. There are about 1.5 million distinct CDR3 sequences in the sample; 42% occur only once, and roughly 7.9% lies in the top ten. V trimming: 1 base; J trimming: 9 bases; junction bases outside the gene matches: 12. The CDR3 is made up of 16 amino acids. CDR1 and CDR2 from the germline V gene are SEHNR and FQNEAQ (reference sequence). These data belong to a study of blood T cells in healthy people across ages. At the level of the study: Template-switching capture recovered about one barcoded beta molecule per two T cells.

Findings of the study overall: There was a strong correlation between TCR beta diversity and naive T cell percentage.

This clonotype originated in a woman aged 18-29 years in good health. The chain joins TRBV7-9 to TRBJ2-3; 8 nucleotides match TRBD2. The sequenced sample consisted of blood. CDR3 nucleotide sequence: TGTGCCAGCAGCTTAGGATCCAGCGGGAGTGGCGGGACGCAGTATTTT. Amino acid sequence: CASSLGSSGSGGTQYF.